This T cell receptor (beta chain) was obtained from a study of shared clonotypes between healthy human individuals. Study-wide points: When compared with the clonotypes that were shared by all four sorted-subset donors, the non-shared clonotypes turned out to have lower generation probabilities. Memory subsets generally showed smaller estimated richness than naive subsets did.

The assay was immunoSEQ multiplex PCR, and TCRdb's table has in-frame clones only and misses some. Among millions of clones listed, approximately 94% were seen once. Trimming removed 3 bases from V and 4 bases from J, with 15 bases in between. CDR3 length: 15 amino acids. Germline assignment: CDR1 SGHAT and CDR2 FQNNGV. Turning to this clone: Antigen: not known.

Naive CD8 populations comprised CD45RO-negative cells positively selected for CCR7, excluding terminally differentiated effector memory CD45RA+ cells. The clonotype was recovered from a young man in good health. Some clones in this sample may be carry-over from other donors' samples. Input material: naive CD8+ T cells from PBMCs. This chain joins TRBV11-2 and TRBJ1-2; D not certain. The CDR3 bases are TGTGCCAGCAGCTTCTCCGGCTCACCTTCCTATGGCTACACCTTC. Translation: CASSFSGSPSYGYTF.